The next 16 T cell receptor beta chains were all read from a single sample in a study of cytomegalovirus exposure and HLA in healthy donors (dated by TCRdb to 2015 to 2018). Library creation used the immunoSEQ multiplex PCR assay. The multiplex PCR relied on a mix of 60 forward primers for TCR Vbeta segments and 13 reverse primers for TCR Jbeta segments. Not all clones reach the TCRdb copy of this immuneACCESS table, which keeps in-frame sequences only. Checked studies attribute under half of the gap to unresolved V genes and leave the rest unexplained. Within this sample are 200,000 or so clones, with about 84% of them counted one time only. The ten top clones hold 1% to 1.5% of the sample. Material: PBMCs. These receptors originate from a human donor in good health.

The CDR3 sequence: CASSRGNRQDAYEQYF. CDR3 DNA: TGTGCCAGCAGCCGGGGCAACAGACAGGATGCCTACGAGCAGTACTTC. The chain recombines TRBV13 with TRBJ2-7, with D possibly matching TRBD1 (6 bases). The CDR3 is 16 amino acids. Trimming took 5 bases from V and 2 from J, leaving 19 bases between them. Per germline, CDR1 PRHDT and CDR2 FYEKMQ (reference sequence).

This clone was picked up a small number of times. The rearrangement uses TRBV11-3 and TRBJ2-1; 10 bases are a match to TRBD2. The junction had 6 bases not matched to a gene; V was cut back by 5 bases and J by 8 bases. CDR1 is SGHNT and CDR2 is YENEEA in the germline V gene. CDR3 length: 14 amino acids. The CDR3 loop is CASSRLAGGHEQFF. The CDR3 DNA reads as TGTGCCAGCAGCCGATTAGCGGGAGGCCATGAGCAGTTCTTC.

V and J are TRBV7-9 and TRBJ1-5, with D unresolved. CDR1 is SEHNR, CDR2 FQNEAQ, per germline (reference sequence). V shed 1 base and J shed 0 bases, with 4 bases lying between them. The CDR3 consists of 14 residues. CDR3 region: CASSLDSSNQPQHF. The CDR3 nucleotides read TGTGCCAGCAGCTTAGACAGTAGCAATCAGCCCCAGCATTTT.

The V call is TRBV28, the J call TRBJ1-5; TRBD1 might be the D (5 bases). Trimming took 3 bases from V and 2 from J, leaving 11 bases between them. CDR3 length: 15 residues. Germline V gene sequence: CDR1 MDHEN, CDR2 SYDVKM. The CDR3 coding sequence is TGTGCCAGCAGTTTGACAGTTGTCGGCAATCAGCCCCAGCATTTT. Protein sequence: CASSLTVVGNQPQHF.

V and J are TRBV4-3 and TRBJ2-1, with 13 bases identical to TRBD2. CDR1 is LGHNA, CDR2 YSLEER, per germline. J was trimmed by 5 bases and V by 0 bases; bases with no gene match: 13. This CDR3 contains 20 residues. DNA for the CDR3: TGCGCCAGCAGCCAAGATGGGAGGACTAGCGGGAGTTACGGGCACAATGAGCAGTTCTTC. Translation gives CASSQDGRTSGSYGHNEQFF.

V gene TRBV9 combines with J gene TRBJ2-4; TRBD1 matches 9 bases. Germline CDR1 and CDR2: SGDLS and YYNGEE. This CDR3 comprises 13 residues. V lost 3 bases and J lost 6; bases outside the gene matches: 1. For the CDR3, the DNA is TGTGCCAGCAGCGGGGGACAGGGAAACATTCAGTACTTC. This codes for CASSGGQGNIQYF.

The chain carries TRBV7-6 and TRBJ1-3, with 11 bases lining up with TRBD1. With 4 bases clipped from V and 4 bases from J, the junction kept 3 bases outside the gene matches. The CDR3 totals 15 residues. Per the germline V gene, CDR1 is SGHVS and CDR2 is FNYEAQ. The CDR3 protein is CASSWGQGEGNTIYF. DNA for the CDR3: TGTGCCAGCAGCTGGGGACAGGGGGAAGGAAACACCATATATTTT. Full variable domain (rest looked up from reference TRBV7-6 and TRBJ1-3): GAGVSQSPRYKVTKRGQDVALRCDPISGHVSLYWYRQALGQGPEFLTYFNYEAQQDKSGLPNDRFSAERPEGSISTLTIQRTEQRDSAMYRCASSWGQGEGNTIYFGEGSWLTVV.

V gene TRBV6-9 combines with J gene TRBJ2-2; weak D call: TRBD2 (5 bases). Per germline, CDR1 MNHGY and CDR2 SVAAGI. The V gene lost 4 bases and the J gene lost 0 bases, with 12 bases spanning the gap. This CDR3 is built from 16 residues. CDR3 loop: CASSSEVASNTGELFF. The CDR3 nucleotides are TGTGCCAGCAGTTCGGAGGTAGCCTCGAACACCGGGGAGCTGTTTTTT.

This chain uses TRBV2 with TRBJ2-5; D perhaps matches TRBD2 (6 bases). V lost 8 bases, J lost 2 bases, and 18 bases lay in between. The CDR3 is made up of 15 amino acids. In germline, CDR1 is SNHLY, CDR2 FYNNEI. In nucleotides, the CDR3 is TGTGCCAGCCAACGACAACGGGGGAAACAAGAGACCCAGTACTTC. Translation: CASQRQRGKQETQYF. Drawing the rest from reference TRBV2 and TRBJ2-5, the complete variable domain is EPEVTQTPSHQVTQMGQEVILRCVPISNHLYFYWYRQILGQKVEFLVSFYNNEISEKSEIFDDQFSVERPDGSNFTLKIRSTKLEDSAMYFCASQRQRGKQETQYFGPGTRLLVL.

The chain carries TRBV7-2 and TRBJ2-7; 9 bases map to TRBD2. Germline-derived CDR1 and CDR2 are SGHTA and FQGNSA. V lost 4 bases, J lost 2 bases, and 6 bases stayed unmatched. CDR3 length: 15 residues. CDR3 coding DNA: TGTGCCAGCAGCTCCAGCGGGAGGCTAACCTACGAGCAGTACTTC. Translating it yields CASSSSGRLTYEQYF.

This clone was detected a few times. The chain is built from TRBV11-2 and TRBJ2-1, with a tentative D call TRBD1 (5 bases). Trimming took 1 base from V and 2 from J, leaving 6 bases between them. Germline V gene sequence: CDR1 SGHAT, CDR2 FQNNGV. The CDR3 has 14 residues. The CDR3 sequence: CASSLAGTYNEQFF. CDR3 bases: TGTGCCAGCAGCTTAGCAGGGACCTACAATGAGCAGTTCTTC.

This rearrangement joins TRBV14 to TRBJ1-2, with a tentative D call TRBD1 (6 bases). V was cut by 5 bases and J by 4 bases, with 17 bases left in between. Germline V gene data show CDR1 as SGHDN and CDR2 as FVKESK. CDR3 size: 15 residues. The DNA for the CDR3 is TGTGCCAGCAGCAAATCCCCTGGACAGCTCTATGGCTACACCTTC. Translated, it gives CASSKSPGQLYGYTF.

The V call is TRBV7-2, the J call TRBJ2-2; D perhaps matches TRBD1 (6 bases). Deletions cut 0 bases from V and 6 bases from J, with 11 bases between. The germline gives CDR1 SGHTA, CDR2 FQGNSA. The CDR3 has 15 amino acids. The CDR3 DNA sequence: TGTGCCAGCAGCTTAGCATTAGGGGGAGCCGGGGAGCTGTTTTTT. Its translation: CASSLALGGAGELFF.

The chain couples TRBV4-2 to TRBJ2-5, with TRBD2 matching 11 bases. The CDR3 loop spans 17 amino acids. Germline values: CDR1 LGHNA, CDR2 YNFKEQ. J lost 5 bases, V lost 0 bases, and 8 bases had no gene match. CDR3 DNA: TGTGCCAGCAGCCAAGAGCTAGCGGGAGGTTTAGCGGAGACCCAGTACTTC. This sequence encodes CASSQELAGGLAETQYF.

V usage is TRBV7-8 and J usage is TRBJ1-1; 7 bases map to TRBD1. After removal of 4 bases from V and 5 bases from J, the junction contained 10 bases not matched to a gene. The CDR3 runs to 15 residues. Germline V CDR1 and CDR2: SGHVS, FQNEAQ. CDR3 amino acids: CASSSLTGRSTEAFF. CDR3 DNA sequence: TGTGCCAGCAGCTCGCTGACAGGGAGGTCGACTGAAGCTTTCTTT.

The chain is built from TRBV11-2 and TRBJ2-7; D not certain. V was clipped by 1 base and J by 0 bases, with 13 bases between them. CDR3 size: 16 residues. CDR1 and CDR2 (germline): SGHAT, FQNNGV. The CDR3 here is CASSLVAVLSSYEQYF. CDR3 nucleotides: TGTGCCAGCAGCTTAGTCGCAGTATTAAGCTCCTACGAGCAGTACTTC.